This T cell receptor (beta chain) was sequenced in a study of T-cell reconstitution after alpha-beta-depleted transplantation in children. Study-level points and caveats: Counts and diversity of T cells one year after transplant came mostly from newly produced T cells. The study traced high day-60 TCRbeta diversity in some patients to surviving recipient T cells and thymic progenitors. The origin of alpha-beta T cells about two months after transplant was reportedly several hundred expanded graft clones.

This clonotype occurred a few times. The target antigen is unknown. Germline loops: CDR1 SGDLS, CDR2 YYNGEE. V lost 4 bases, J lost 4 bases, and 12 bases lay in between. This CDR3 is built from 13 residues. Unique molecular identifiers tagged the TCRbeta library. TCRdb analysed the PCR reads with MiXCR anew, one entry per CDR3 protein. The profile shows 750,000 to 950,000 distinct CDR3 sequences, 16% of them singletons. The chain is built from TRBV9 and TRBJ2-7, with D unresolved. The sequences come from PBMCs, mostly from graft donor cells, collected 360 days after TCRalphabeta/CD19-depleted stem cell transplant. This TCR derives from a male patient between 5 and 17 years old who had a stem cell transplant for acute lymphoblastic leukemia, so the T cells may come from the graft donor. The CDR3 protein is CASSPGPFYEQYF. The CDR3 coding sequence is TGTGCCAGCAGCCCCGGGCCTTTTTACGAGCAGTACTTC.